The entry below gives a single TCR beta chain sequence along with its context. Its antigen is not identified. Library preparation (for TCRbeta) was performed with unique molecular identifiers. TCRdb passed the PCR reads through MiXCR, listing each CDR3 protein once. The sample holds 750,000 to 950,000 distinct CDR3 sequences, about 16% seen once. This CDR3 spans 17 amino acids. V lost 5 bases and J 0 bases, leaving 16 bases between the germline ends. The data were obtained in a study of T-cell reconstitution after alpha-beta-depleted transplantation in children. The study, taken as a whole, reports: The study traced high day-60 TCRbeta diversity in some patients to surviving recipient T cells and thymic progenitors. Newly produced T cells mostly provided counts and TCRbeta diversity after one year, as hyperexpanded clones declined. Reportedly, only several hundred clones from non-depleted graft cells drove alpha-beta T-cell counts at about two months.

The sequence came from a male patient between 10 and 17 years old who had a stem cell transplant for acute lymphoblastic leukemia, so the T cells may come from the graft donor. This sample comprised PBMCs, mostly from graft donor cells, obtained 360 days after TCRalphabeta/CD19-depleted stem cell transplant. J is TRBJ2-2 and V is TRBV12-3 or TRBV12-4, with a possible D match to TRBD2 (5 bases). Here the CDR3 DNA reads TGTGCCAGCAGTGCGAGGTTGGGAGTAACGAACACCGGGGAGCTGTTTTTT. Translating gives CASSARLGVTNTGELFF.